The T cell receptor (beta chain) described here comes from a study of T cell responses to AZD1222 COVID-19 vaccine. The protocol was immunoSEQ multiplex PCR, while the TCRdb copy is restricted to in-frame clones and leaves out a portion. The sample lists approximately 150,000 clones; approximately 89% were seen once. Both about-4-week and about-12-week second-dose recipients were combined. Germline CDR1 and CDR2: LNHDA and SQIVND (reference sequence). The CDR3 runs 11 residues. Trimming took 4 bases from V and 6 from J, leaving 6 bases between them. The specimen comprised peripheral blood, sampled 28 days after the second AZD1222 dose. The chain employs TRBV19 and TRBJ1-1; TRBD1 is a possible D gene (5 bases). This TCR derives from an adult who received the AZD1222 COVID-19 vaccine. This chain's CDR3 is CASSTGAEAFF. The DNA for the CDR3 is TGTGCCAGTAGTACGGGGGCTGAAGCTTTCTTT.